The 27 T cell receptor beta chains listed next were all sequenced from one sample in a study of T cells in Graves' hyperthyroidism and ophthalmopathy. Amplified TCR beta CDR3 regions derived from RNA transcripts. First-round RT-PCR targeting the TCR CDR3 was performed with the HTBI primer set. Each CDR3 protein gets one entry after TCRdb re-called the multiplex PCR reads with MiXCR. Of a few hundred thousand distinct CDR3 sequences in the sample, around a sixth were seen once. The specimen was blood. All receptors come from a woman aged 18-29 years with Graves' hyperthyroidism.

This clonotype was counted at least ten times. The J gene is TRBJ1-1, the V gene TRBV3-1; 8 bases align to TRBD1. Germline trimming cut 2 bases from V and 8 bases from J; bases unmatched to any gene: 7. Germline V CDR1 and CDR2: LGHDT, YNNKEL (reference sequence). The CDR3 is 14 residues long. The CDR3 spells CASSQQGALIEAFF. The DNA for the CDR3 is TGTGCCAGCAGCCAACAGGGGGCCCTGATAGAAGCTTTCTTT.

This clonotype was seen repeatedly, ten times or more. The chain links TRBV6-5 to TRBJ2-7, with unresolved D. Germline CDR1 reads MNHEY; CDR2 reads SVGAGI. V gave up 2 bases and J gave up 3 bases, with 8 bases separating them. This CDR3 region has 13 residues. The CDR3 DNA sequence: TGTGCCAGCAGTTACAGTAACCGCTACGAGCAGTACTTC. Protein product: CASSYSNRYEQYF.

The table lists this clonotype with many counts. The chain carries TRBV20-1 and TRBJ1-2; D unresolved. With 5 bases removed from V and 0 bases from J, the gap between germline ends came to 10 bases. Germline V gene sequence: CDR1 DFQATT, CDR2 SNEGSKA (reference sequence). This CDR3 region has 13 residues. The CDR3 bases are TGCAGTGCTGGGGAGCAAACTAACTATGGCTACACCTTC. Residues: CSAGEQTNYGYTF.

This clonotype was counted only a few times. The chain has TRBV4-2 and TRBJ2-1, with 7 bases matching TRBD2. The length of the CDR3 is 15 residues. Germline CDR1 reads LGHNA; CDR2 reads YNFKEQ. V lost 0 bases to trimming and J lost 7 bases; unmatched junction nucleotides: 6. The CDR3 spells CASSQDSVGLNEQFF. The CDR3 nucleotides are TGTGCCAGCAGCCAAGATTCGGTGGGACTAAATGAGCAGTTCTTC.

This clonotype was detected ten times or more. The CDR3 bases are TGTGCCAGCAGCTTAAGGCCCGGGACACAACTTCCCCTCTATGGCTACACCTTC. Its translation is CASSLRPGTQLPLYGYTF. The rearrangement links TRBV7-8 to TRBJ1-2; D perhaps matches TRBD1 (6 bases). The CDR3 is made up of 18 amino acids. Germline loops: CDR1 SGHVS, CDR2 FQNEAQ. The V end was cut by 2 bases, the J end by 4 bases, with 23 bases between.

This clonotype was seen repeatedly, ten times or more. The V call is TRBV5-1, the J call TRBJ1-2; TRBD1 is a possible D gene (6 bases). CDR1 is SGHRS, CDR2 YFSETQ, per germline. V lost 4 bases, J lost 4 bases, and 17 bases lay in between. The CDR3 has 15 residues. The CDR3 protein is CASSPRTEKFYGYTF. The CDR3 nucleotides are TGCGCCAGCAGCCCTCGGACAGAAAAGTTCTATGGCTACACCTTC.

This clonotype occurred many times. V is TRBV6-1 and J is TRBJ1-2; D call uncertain. This CDR3 comprises 15 residues. Trimming removed 3 bases at V and 7 bases at J, with 18 bases between. Germline V CDR1 and CDR2: MNHNS, SASEGT. Here the CDR3 DNA reads TGTGCCAGCAGTGAGTCTCCCGGGCCGTTGGGTGGCTACACCTTC. Translating gives CASSESPGPLGGYTF.

This clonotype was counted at least ten times. The chain joins TRBV6-1 to TRBJ2-1, with 14 positions matching TRBD2. J lost 3 bases, V lost 5 bases, and 12 bases had no gene match. Germline V lookup: CDR1 MNHNS, CDR2 SASEGT. The CDR3 has 19 amino acids. The DNA for the CDR3 is TGTGCCAGCAGTTATCCGGGACTAGCGGGGGAAAACTACTACAATGAGCAGTTCTTC. Translated: CASSYPGLAGENYYNEQFF.

At least ten counts were recorded for this clonotype. The chain carries TRBV7-9 and TRBJ1-2; D possibly corresponds to TRBD1 (6 bases). The length of the CDR3 is 15 residues. From germline, CDR1 is SEHNR and CDR2 FQNEAQ (reference sequence). V gave up 6 bases and J gave up 8 bases, with 22 bases separating them. The CDR3 DNA sequence: TGTGCCAGCAGTTACGTTTTGGGGGGGCCCCACGGCTACACCTTC. Translating it yields CASSYVLGGPHGYTF.

This clonotype was counted many times. This chain joins TRBV5-6 and TRBJ1-6; no clear D. The germline V gene encodes CDR1 SGHDT and CDR2 YYEEEE. V lost 4 bases and J 8 bases, leaving 16 bases between the germline ends. This CDR3 comprises 15 residues. The CDR3 DNA reads TGTGCCAGCAGCCAAACAATCGGGCCCTATTCACCCCTCCACTTT. As protein: CASSQTIGPYSPLHF.

Comment on this clonotype: A read error may account for a junction end that differs from germline. The genes are TRBV6-2 or TRBV6-3 and TRBJ2-5, with 13 bases identical to TRBD2. The CDR3 covers 14 residues. The V gene's germline CDR1 is MNHEY and CDR2 SVGEGT. The CDR3 sequence: CASSYGTSGVIVDF. For the CDR3, the DNA is TGTGCCAGCAGTTACGGGACTAGCGGGGTCATCGTGGACTTC.

This clonotype was observed at least ten times. The chain couples TRBV2 to TRBJ2-5; D is possibly TRBD1 (6 bases). Germline loops: CDR1 SNHLY, CDR2 FYNNEI. The V gene lost 8 bases and the J gene lost 6 bases, with 22 bases spanning the gap. This CDR3 comprises 15 residues. CDR3 sequence: CASAATGVLLKTQYF. The CDR3 nucleotides read TGTGCCAGCGCTGCGACAGGTGTATTGTTAAAGACCCAGTACTTC.

The chain recombines TRBV9 with TRBJ2-1, with D perhaps TRBD2 (7 bases). From germline, CDR1 is SGDLS and CDR2 YYNGEE. Trimming pared 6 bases from V and 8 bases from J, leaving 18 bases between. The CDR3 has 14 amino acids. The DNA of the CDR3 is TGTGCCAGCACGTTCAGGGGAGGGCGCGATGAGCAGTTCTTC. The encoded protein is CASTFRGGRDEQFF.

The sample holds many counts of this clonotype. The chain combines TRBV18 with TRBJ2-7; possibly TRBD2 for D (5 bases). V was trimmed by 0 bases and J by 7 bases, leaving 10 bases between them. The CDR3 loop spans 13 amino acids. Germline lookup yields CDR1 KGHSH and CDR2 LQKENI. The CDR3 region is CASSPPFRGEQYF. DNA of the CDR3: TGTGCCAGCTCACCACCGTTCCGGGGTGAGCAGTACTTC.

This clonotype was counted many times. V gene TRBV12-3 or TRBV12-4 combines with J gene TRBJ2-2, with D unresolved. The CDR3 contains 12 residues. Trimming left V 1 base short and J 8 bases short, with 5 bases between. CDR3 DNA: TGTGCCAGCAGTTTAGGTGGAGGGGAGCTGTTTTTT. Its protein is CASSLGGGELFF.

This clonotype was counted ten times or more. This CDR3 reads CASSSGSRGWTDTQYF. CDR3 nucleotides: TGTGCCAGCAGCTCGGGGTCACGGGGGTGGACAGATACGCAGTATTTT. V gene TRBV28 combines with J gene TRBJ2-3; the D gene is possibly TRBD2 (6 bases). The germline gives CDR1 MDHEN, CDR2 SYDVKM. The CDR3 is made up of 16 amino acids. V lost 6 bases and J lost 3, with 19 bases in between.

CDR3 amino acids: CASSTPGEAFF. CDR3 DNA sequence: TGTGCCAGTAGTACCCCGGGTGAAGCTTTCTTT. This rearrangement joins TRBV19 to TRBJ1-1; the D is unclear. Germline CDR1 reads LNHDA; CDR2 reads SQIVND (reference sequence). The V gene lost 4 bases and the J gene lost 7 bases, with 7 bases spanning the gap. The CDR3 is 11 residues long.

On this clonotype itself: A much larger clonotype is one base distant, so this may be a read error. V gene TRBV13 combines with J gene TRBJ2-1, with TRBD2 matching over 9 bases. The CDR3 has 15 residues. Germline loops: CDR1 PRHDT, CDR2 FYEKMQ (reference sequence). This CDR3 is CASSSRRGGLNGQFF. The CDR3 bases are TGTGCCAGCAGCTCCCGGCGGGGGGGCCTAAATGGGCAGTTCTTC. Full variable domain (missing parts from reference TRBV13 and TRBJ2-1): AAGVIQSPRHLIKEKRETATLKCYPIPRHDTVYWYQQGPGQDPQFLISFYEKMQSDKGSIPDRFSAQQFSDYHSELNMSSLELGDSALYFCASSSRRGGLNGQFFGPGTRLTVL.

This clonotype was seen ten or more times. The chain uses TRBV5-5 and TRBJ2-1, with 9 bases fitting TRBD2. The V and J ends lost 3 bases and 4 bases, in that order; junction bases with no gene match: 5. The CDR3 extends over 15 amino acids. Germline CDR1 SGHKS, CDR2 YYEKEE (reference sequence). CDR3 nucleotide sequence: TGTGCCAGCAGCTCTAGCGGGATTGGGTACAATGAGCAGTTCTTC. It encodes CASSSSGIGYNEQFF.

The table lists this clonotype with many counts. The chain combines TRBV20-1 with TRBJ2-7; 7 nucleotides match TRBD2. V lost 1 base, J lost 2 bases, and 8 bases stayed unmatched. Germline V lookup: CDR1 DFQATT, CDR2 SNEGSKA (reference sequence). The CDR3 is 15 residues long. CDR3 in DNA: TGCAGTGCTAGAGCCGAGGCAGGACTAGCCTACGAGCAGTACTTC. Protein product: CSARAEAGLAYEQYF.

This clonotype was detected many times. V usage is TRBV2 and J usage is TRBJ2-1, with 8 nucleotides matching TRBD1. The junction had 4 bases not matched to a gene; V was cut back by 6 bases and J by 0 bases. The CDR3 is 15 residues long. Per germline, CDR1 SNHLY and CDR2 FYNNEI. The CDR3 DNA is TGTGCCAGCAGGGTGGGACAGGTCTCCTACAATGAGCAGTTCTTC. This translates into CASRVGQVSYNEQFF. The complete variable domain, with remaining parts taken from reference TRBV2 and TRBJ2-1, reads EPEVTQTPSHQVTQMGQEVILRCVPISNHLYFYWYRQILGQKVEFLVSFYNNEISEKSEIFDDQFSVERPDGSNFTLKIRSTKLEDSAMYFCASRVGQVSYNEQFFGPGTRLTVL.

There are many counts of this clonotype. The chain combines TRBV11-2 with TRBJ2-5; 7 bases fit TRBD2. V gave up 1 base and J gave up 2 bases; unmatched junction bases: 4. Germline CDR1 is SGHAT and CDR2 is FQNNGV. The CDR3 sequence is 15 residues long. In nucleotides, the CDR3 is TGTGCCAGCAGCTTAGGCTGGGGGGGTCAAGAGACCCAGTACTTC. Translation gives CASSLGWGGQETQYF.

A few counts support this clonotype. V gene TRBV25-1 combines with J gene TRBJ2-5; weak D call: TRBD2 (5 bases). Trimming cost V 8 bases and J 3 bases, with 13 bases left between them. The germline gives CDR1 MGHDK, CDR2 SYGVNS. There are 13 residues in the CDR3. The DNA for the CDR3 is TGTGCCAGCGGCCTGGGAGCGGAAGAGACCCAGTACTTC. It translates to CASGLGAEETQYF.

This clonotype was seen only a few times. A much larger clonotype is one base distant, so this may be a read error. This sequence joins TRBV2 and TRBJ2-2; the D is unclear. The CDR3 length is 13 residues. Germline V gene sequence: CDR1 SNHLY, CDR2 FYNNEI. The ends were cut back, 4 bases at V and 4 bases at J, with 7 bases in the middle. CDR3 nucleotide sequence: TGTGCCAGCAGTGTGCATGTCACCGGGGAGCTGTTTTTT. Protein: CASSVHVTGELFF.

This chain uses TRBV28 with TRBJ1-4, with TRBD1 matching 8 bases. The CDR3 extends over 14 amino acids. V was pared by 4 bases and J by 3 bases, with 1 base of the junction left unmatched. Germline V gives CDR1 MDHEN, CDR2 SYDVKM. CDR3 in amino acids: CASSSTGANEKLFF. The DNA for the CDR3 is TGTGCCAGCAGTTCGACAGGGGCTAATGAAAAACTGTTTTTT.

CDR3 loop: CASRVLGNSNQPQHF. In nucleotides, the CDR3 is TGTGCCAGCAGGGTGCTTGGGAATAGCAATCAGCCCCAGCATTTT. V and J are TRBV2 and TRBJ1-5, with D unclear. The germline V and J ends were trimmed by 6 bases and 0 bases, with 12 bases remaining between them. Germline V lookup: CDR1 SNHLY, CDR2 FYNNEI. This CDR3 is 15 amino acids long.

This clonotype was seen at least ten times. V is TRBV6-6 and J is TRBJ2-1, with 12 bases aligning to TRBD2. The CDR3 loop spans 16 amino acids. Germline values: CDR1 MNHNY, CDR2 SVGAGI (reference sequence). Trimming removed 2 bases from V and 9 bases from J; junction bases left unmatched: 8. CDR3 residues: CASSYTGLAGYGEQFF. In DNA form, the CDR3 reads TGTGCCAGCAGTTACACCGGACTAGCGGGATACGGTGAGCAGTTCTTC.